Presented here are 25 T cell receptor beta chains from one specimen sequenced in a study of T-cell memory formation after mild COVID-19. MiXCR, applied by TCRdb to the 5' RACE reads, yields one record per CDR3 protein. The data contain 250,000 to 400,000 distinct CDR3 sequences, 14% of them singletons. Sequenced input: PBMCs or a T cell subset sorted from them (not recorded which). The receptors derive from a man between 18 and 35 years old who had mild COVID-19 (a few samples of this study predate the infection). Cell type and time point are not known.

This clonotype occurred a few times. J is TRBJ2-4 and V is TRBV5-1; TRBD1 agrees at 8 bases. The CDR3 totals 19 residues. CDR1 and CDR2 from the germline V gene are SGHRS and YFSETQ. Trimming removed 0 bases from V and 1 base from J; junction bases left unmatched: 12. The CDR3 region has the DNA TGCGCCAGCAGCTTGGAGGGGACAGGTCTTATAGGGGCCAAAAACATTCAGTACTTC. It translates to CASSLEGTGLIGAKNIQYF.

This clonotype was seen ten or more times. As DNA, the CDR3 is TGTGCCAGCAGCCTACTACGGGTAGCTTTCTTT. Translation gives CASSLLRVAFF. The chain combines TRBV7-2 with TRBJ1-1; D is undetermined. This CDR3 region has 11 residues. Germline V CDR1 and CDR2: SGHTA, FQGNSA. V lost 5 bases, J lost 10 bases, and 11 bases lay in between.

This clonotype has a handful of counts. The V gene is TRBV6-2 or TRBV6-3, the J gene TRBJ2-7, with TRBD2 identical over 7 bases. The CDR3 length is 14 residues. Trimming cost V 7 bases and J 8 bases; bases outside gene matches: 14. CDR1 is MNHEY and CDR2 is SVGEGT in the germline V gene. CDR3 bases: TGTGCCAGCACCTCCGGGACTACCTCCTGGCAGCAGTACTTC. Protein: CASTSGTTSWQQYF.

This sequence joins TRBV27 and TRBJ1-1; no definite D call. Germline V gene sequence: CDR1 MNHEY, CDR2 SMNVEV (reference sequence). CDR3 length equals 15 residues. The V end was cut by 0 bases, the J end by 5 bases, with 13 bases between. As DNA, the CDR3 is TGTGCCAGCAGTTTATCGATAGGCGCAGGAACTGAAGCTTTCTTT. It yields the protein CASSLSIGAGTEAFF.

The chain carries TRBV19 and TRBJ2-1, with 9 bases matching TRBD1. After removal of 9 bases from V and 6 bases from J, the junction contained 6 bases not matched to a gene. CDR3 size: 13 residues. The germline V gene has CDR1 LNHDA and CDR2 SQIVND (reference sequence). In DNA, the CDR3 is TGTGCCAGCGGCGGGACAGGGCCCAATGAGCAGTTCTTC. The encoded protein is CASGGTGPNEQFF.

This clonotype was seen a handful of times. The chain is built from TRBV6-6 and TRBJ1-2, with 7 nucleotides matching TRBD1. The CDR3 has 15 residues. Per the germline V gene, CDR1 is MNHNY and CDR2 is SVGAGI (reference sequence). V lost 5 bases, J lost 8 bases, and 14 bases stayed unmatched. The CDR3 bases are TGTGCCAGCAGTCATCCGACAGGGACCATGAAGGGCTACACCTTC. It yields the protein CASSHPTGTMKGYTF.

This chain joins TRBV12-3 or TRBV12-4 and TRBJ1-1, with 7 bases aligning to TRBD1. The CDR3 contains 13 residues. V trimming: 5 bases; J trimming: 8 bases; junction bases outside the gene matches: 8. The CDR3 sequence is CASSLDPGQEAFF. The CDR3 region has the DNA TGTGCCAGCAGTCTAGACCCGGGACAGGAAGCTTTCTTT.

This clonotype was counted at least ten times. This chain uses TRBV12-3 or TRBV12-4 with TRBJ1-5; D is ambiguous. V lost 6 bases to trimming and J lost 0 bases, with 15 bases between them. The CDR3 has 16 residues. DNA of the CDR3: TGTGCCAGCAGAACTTCGACTGGGGTTAGCAATCAGCCCCAGCATTTT. Translated, it gives CASRTSTGVSNQPQHF.

This clonotype has just a few counts. The chain uses TRBV7-9 and TRBJ1-2; D ambiguous. Germline V gene lookup returns CDR1 SEHNR and CDR2 FQNEAQ (reference sequence). The CDR3 runs to 12 residues. Deletions cut 5 bases from V and 7 bases from J, with 11 bases between. The CDR3 region has the DNA TGTGCCAGCAGCGCCGAGGCTACTGGCTACACCTTC. It is translated as CASSAEATGYTF. Full variable domain (remainder filled in from reference TRBV7-9 and TRBJ1-2): DTGVSQNPRHKITKRGQNVTFRCDPISEHNRLYWYRQTLGQGPEFLTYFQNEAQLEKSRLLSDRFSAERPKGSFSTLEIQRTEQGDSAMYLCASSAEATGYTFGSGTRLTVV.

V gene TRBV12-3 or TRBV12-4 combines with J gene TRBJ2-3; D is undetermined. The V gene lost 5 bases and the J gene lost 4 bases, with 13 bases spanning the gap. This CDR3 has 14 amino acids. The CDR3 DNA follows: TGTGCCAGCAGTCACGAGTCGGTCCCAGATACGCAGTATTTT. It codes for CASSHESVPDTQYF.

In this sample, this clonotype turned up a few times. The chain links TRBV12-3 or TRBV12-4 to TRBJ2-1, with 8 bases aligning to TRBD2. This CDR3 is built from 19 residues. V shed 6 bases, J shed 5 bases, and the junction held 21 bases outside the gene matches. CDR3 in DNA: TGTGCCAGCAGCCTATTACGGATCCTTGCCGGGGGGGTGAACAATGAGCAGTTCTTC. Translated, it gives CASSLLRILAGGVNNEQFF.

There are many counts of this clonotype. The V call is TRBV11-2, the J call TRBJ1-5; 10 bases fit TRBD1. Germline trimming cut 4 bases from V and 5 bases from J; bases unmatched to any gene: 5. Germline V lookup: CDR1 SGHAT, CDR2 FQNNGV. CDR3 length: 15 amino acids. The DNA for the CDR3 is TGTGCCAGCAGCTCCGGACAGGGGGATGATCAGCCCCAGCATTTT. Protein: CASSSGQGDDQPQHF.

This clonotype was found a few times. The chain carries TRBV7-8 and TRBJ1-1; D uncertain. V was pared by 2 bases and J by 3 bases, with 10 bases between. Germline CDR1 is SGHVS and CDR2 is FQNEAQ. There are 14 residues in the CDR3. CDR3 nucleotide sequence: TGTGCCAGCAGCTTACCGGGGAGGGACACTGAAGCTTTCTTT. As protein: CASSLPGRDTEAFF.

The chain carries TRBV4-1 and TRBJ1-3, with unresolved D. Germline assignment: CDR1 MGHRA and CDR2 YSYEKL. V was pared by 0 bases and J by 0 bases, with 9 bases between. CDR3 length equals 16 residues. For the CDR3, the DNA is TGCGCCAGCAGCCAAGAAGGAAGAGGCTCTGGAAACACCATATATTTT. This translates into CASSQEGRGSGNTIYF.

The V call is TRBV6-2 or TRBV6-3, the J call TRBJ1-2, with D perhaps matching TRBD1 (5 bases). Trimming removed 6 bases from V and 8 bases from J, with 25 bases in between. The CDR3 is 16 amino acids. Germline V lookup: CDR1 MNHEY, CDR2 SVGEGT. CDR3 in DNA: TGTGCCAGCAGCTCCTCGGCAGGGACCCTATCTACCGGCTACACCTTC. It encodes CASSSSAGTLSTGYTF.

The chain employs TRBV7-2 and TRBJ1-1, with 8 bases that match TRBD1. This CDR3 spans 14 amino acids. Germline lookup yields CDR1 SGHTA and CDR2 FQGNSA. V was pared by 5 bases and J by 1 base, with 3 bases of the junction left unmatched. CDR3 DNA: TGTGCCAGCAGCAAGGGACAGGCGAACACTGAAGCTTTCTTT. It codes for CASSKGQANTEAFF.

The J gene is TRBJ1-5, the V gene TRBV4-2; no reliable D call. Trimming removed 4 bases at V and 0 bases at J, with 16 bases between. This CDR3 contains 17 residues. Germline V lookup: CDR1 LGHNA, CDR2 YNFKEQ. DNA for the CDR3: TGTGCCAGCAGCCTAGGATTGGGAGCCTATAGCAATCAGCCCCAGCATTTT. Its protein is CASSLGLGAYSNQPQHF.

This clonotype has more than one count but fewer than ten. The J gene is TRBJ2-7, the V gene TRBV6-5; 8 bases map to TRBD1. In germline, CDR1 is MNHEY, CDR2 SVGAGI. V was clipped by 0 bases and J by 6 bases; unmatched bases: 4. The CDR3 consists of 14 residues. For the CDR3, the DNA is TGTGCCAGCAGTTACTCCCAGGGGGCTGTCGAGCAGTACTTC. Protein: CASSYSQGAVEQYF.

The chain employs TRBV20-1 and TRBJ2-7; 7 bases fit TRBD2. This CDR3 is built from 13 residues. CDR1 DFQATT and CDR2 SNEGSKA come from the germline V gene (reference sequence). V lost 6 bases and J lost 3; bases outside the gene matches: 8. CDR3 sequence (DNA): TGCAGTGCCCTAGCTACGGGGGGCTACGAGCAGTACTTC. This translates into CSALATGGYEQYF.

This chain links TRBV6-2 or TRBV6-3 with TRBJ2-7; possible D gene TRBD1, 6 bases. The CDR3 runs 15 residues. Germline V gene lookup returns CDR1 MNHEY and CDR2 SVGEGT. V was cut by 0 bases and J by 4 bases, with 13 bases left in between. The CDR3 here is CASSYSPGHMYEQYF. The DNA for the CDR3 is TGTGCCAGCAGTTACTCGCCGGGACATATGTACGAGCAGTACTTC.

The chain recombines TRBV29-1 with TRBJ2-7, with 9 positions matching TRBD2. Germline V gives CDR1 SQVTM, CDR2 ANQGSEA. V dropped 6 bases and J dropped 2; count of bases not matched to a gene: 5. The CDR3 sequence is 13 residues long. The CDR3 here is CSVLTSGPYEQYF. CDR3 DNA sequence: TGCAGCGTCCTGACTAGCGGTCCCTACGAGCAGTACTTC.

The chain joins TRBV5-1 to TRBJ1-1, with 7 bases that match TRBD1. Germline V gene lookup returns CDR1 SGHRS and CDR2 YFSETQ. This CDR3 is built from 15 residues. V shed 1 base, J shed 1 base, and the junction held 4 bases outside the gene matches. The CDR3 here is CASSLLWDRNTEAFF. The CDR3 DNA is TGCGCCAGCAGCTTGTTGTGGGACAGGAACACTGAAGCTTTCTTT.

Only a few counts were recorded for this clonotype. The J gene is TRBJ1-3, the V gene TRBV4-1; D is unclear. The CDR3 is 15 amino acids. CDR1 is MGHRA and CDR2 is YSYEKL in the germline V gene. V was cut by 1 base and J by 2 bases, with 9 bases left in between. CDR3 bases: TGCGCCAGCAGCCAAGCTGGTCAGGCTGGAAACACCATATATTTT. It is translated as CASSQAGQAGNTIYF.

This clonotype was seen a handful of times. The rearrangement links TRBV6-4 to TRBJ2-1, with TRBD1 matching over 7 bases. Germline CDR1 is MRHNA and CDR2 is SNTAGT. CDR3 length equals 16 residues. Trimming at V came to 2 bases and at J to 0 bases, leaving 4 bases not matched to a gene. CDR3 region: CASSDRPGGSYNEQFF. Written as DNA, the CDR3 is TGTGCCAGCAGTGACCGCCCAGGGGGCTCCTACAATGAGCAGTTCTTC.

This clonotype occurred a few times. The V gene is TRBV7-9, the J gene TRBJ1-2; D gene unclear. V lost 2 bases, J lost 3 bases, and 7 bases lay in between. Germline CDR1 reads SEHNR; CDR2 reads FQNEAQ (reference sequence). The CDR3 is 13 residues long. CDR3 nucleotides: TGTGCCAGCAGCTTACGGGTCCACTATGGCTACACCTTC. This codes for CASSLRVHYGYTF.